This T cell receptor (beta chain) was found in a study of T cells after somatic rescue of genetic block (dated by TCRdb to the early 2020s). Context from the whole study: The study assessed how robust, over the long term, a T-cell system was when the system had developed through somatic rescue of a genetic block in T-cell development.

Library preparation employed the immunoSEQ multiplex PCR assay. What TCRdb holds here is the immuneACCESS table cut down to in-frame rearrangements. Part of the clones is not present; checked against another copy, under half of the missing clones reflect an unresolved V gene, and the others are unexplained. Here the sample has roughly 110,000 clones; around 90% occur a single time. The top ten clones comprise about 1.5% of the sample. The CDR3 has 12 amino acids, counting the end cysteine and phenylalanine. Just CDR3 DNA is preserved here, 36 bases in frame from base 1. The trim is 5 bases for V and 6 bases for J, with a gap of 8 bases between the germline ends. CDR1 and CDR2 are drawn from the germline V gene: SGHAT, FQNNGV. Details on this clone: The clone's antigen remains unknown. Per-base qualities were not stored, and no clone one base away is much larger.

The TCR originated in a woman between 18 and 29 years old. The sequenced material came from peripheral blood mononuclear cells (PBMCs). The rearrangement joined TRBV11-2 to TRBJ2-1; the D gene is perhaps TRBD1, on 5 matching bases. The CDR3 reads as follows: CASSRQSNEQFF. The sequence in DNA is TGTGCCAGCAGCCGACAGAGCAATGAGCAGTTCTTC.